This paragraph reports one TCR beta chain. The target antigen is unknown. MiXCR, applied by TCRdb to the 5' RACE reads, yields one record per CDR3 protein. Here the sample spans some 260,000 distinct CDR3 sequences, 5.2% being singletons. This record comes from a study of T cells after yellow fever vaccination. The overall study: The SMART-Seq v4 Ultra Low Input method served to prepare the low-cell-number fractions.

V lost 7 bases to trimming and J lost 1 base, with 12 bases between them. The CDR3 has 13 residues. Germline V gene sequence: CDR1 DFQATT, CDR2 SNEGSKA (reference sequence). Study-wide results and limits: Contaminating bulk clonotypes could be abundant in FACS-sorted repertoires. Boosting was followed by the reappearance of most primary-vaccination clones (just under 97% CD4, about 90% CD8).

The TCR sequence derives from a man younger than 35 who received the YFV17D yellow fever vaccine. The chain links TRBV20-1 to TRBJ2-3; TRBD1 is a possible D gene (6 bases). This sample comprised CD4+ T cells sorted from PBMCs, obtained on the day of the yellow fever booster vaccination. This CDR3 reads CSVQGQRTDTQYF. Here the CDR3 DNA reads TGCAGTGTACAGGGTCAGCGCACAGATACGCAGTATTTT.